This T cell receptor (beta chain) is from a study of T-cell reconstitution after alpha-beta-depleted transplantation in children. The study's findings and limits: Expanded clones from the graft, numbering several hundred, reportedly supplied alpha-beta T cells about two months after transplant. Newly made T cells mostly supplied T-cell counts and diversity one year after transplant. Surviving recipient T cells and intrathymic progenitors accounted for some patients' high TCRbeta diversity at day 60.

CDR3 size: 15 residues. V was cut by 3 bases and J by 7 bases, with 21 bases left in between. Per the germline V gene, CDR1 is DFQATT and CDR2 is SNEGSKA (reference sequence). Preparation of the TCRbeta library involved a method that used unique molecular identifiers. A single record per CDR3 protein comes from TCRdb applying MiXCR to the PCR reads. The data show about 20,000 distinct CDR3 sequences, over 10% seen once. The sample holds many counts of this clonotype. Its antigen is not identified. Sample: PBMCs, mostly from graft donor cells, taken 60 days after TCRalphabeta/CD19-depleted stem cell transplant. The rearrangement joins TRBV20-1 to TRBJ1-2, with D unresolved. The sequence was collected from a female patient between 2 and 15 years old who had a stem cell transplant for congenital amegakaryocytic thrombocytopenia, so the T cells may come from the graft donor. The CDR3 loop is CSARGLVTGPLGYTF. The CDR3 bases are TGCAGTGCTAGGGGTTTAGTCACCGGGCCCCTTGGCTACACCTTC.